The rows below give T cell receptor beta chains drawn from one sample of a study of blood T cell repertoires in COVID-19. Profiling relied on immunoSEQ multiplex PCR, and the TCRdb table lists in-frame clones only, not all of them. The sample has a few hundred thousand clones, approximately 85% seen once; the top ten hold 5.1%. The sample consisted of peripheral blood. These receptors were obtained from a man aged 50-59 years with active or convalescent COVID-19. CDR3s include the opening cysteine and the closing phenylalanine or tryptophan. D genes are given only for firm matches. For some rows the clone size is stated as once, few or many, or as a class when expanded; others skip it.

CDR3aa,CDR3nt,j_gene,v_gene,abundance,d_gene
CAISSGGTLTPNEQFF,TGTGCCATCTCTTCCGGCGGGACTCTAACCCCCAATGAGCAGTTCTTC,TRBJ2-1,TRBV19,NA,NA
CASSRQGTSGNEQFF,TGCGCCAGCAGCCGCCAAGGGACTAGCGGCAATGAGCAGTTCTTC,TRBJ2-1,TRBV4-1,NA,TRBD2
CASSGGIAGVNEQFF,TGTGCCAGCAGTGGGGGGATAGCGGGAGTTAATGAGCAGTTCTTC,TRBJ2-1,TRBV25-1,NA,TRBD2
CASSPELETQYF,TGTGCCAGCAGTCCCGAACTGGAGACCCAGTACTTC,TRBJ2-5,TRBV28,NA,NA
CASSSISGTYEQYF,TGCGCCAGCAGCTCCATAAGCGGGACCTACGAGCAGTACTTC,TRBJ2-7,TRBV5-1,few,TRBD2
CASSLVTSTDTQYF,TGTGCCAGCAGCTTGGTGACTAGCACAGATACGCAGTATTTT,TRBJ2-3,TRBV7-2,NA,NA
CASSLGPRVGGGTEAFF,TGTGCCAGCAGCTTAGGCCCCAGGGTCGGTGGAGGGACTGAAGCTTTCTTT,TRBJ1-1,TRBV7-9,NA,NA
CASSQGGNGYTF,TGTGCCAGCAGCCAAGGAGGGAATGGCTACACCTTC,TRBJ1-2,TRBV3-1/TRBV3-2,NA,NA
CASSLIGTRMSGEAFF,TGTGCCAGCAGCTTGATCGGGACACGGATGAGCGGTGAAGCTTTCTTT,TRBJ1-1,TRBV5-6,NA,NA
CAWSRTSQGEQFF,TGTGCCTGGAGCCGGACTAGCCAAGGGGAGCAGTTCTTC,TRBJ2-1,TRBV30,NA,TRBD2
CASGSRVAGELFF,TGTGCCAGCGGCAGCAGGGTAGCCGGGGAGCTGTTTTTT,TRBJ2-2,TRBV7-8,NA,NA
CASRSTGGTDTQYF,TGCGCCAGCAGATCGACAGGAGGCACAGATACGCAGTATTTT,TRBJ2-3,TRBV5-1,NA,NA
CASRDRVFNEQYF,TGTGCCAGCCGGGACAGGGTATTCAACGAGCAGTACTTC,TRBJ2-7,TRBV19,NA,TRBD1
CASSPLRALNTEAFF,TGTGCCAGCAGCCCTTTGCGGGCATTGAACACTGAAGCTTTCTTT,TRBJ1-1,TRBV5-4,NA,NA
CASSLGQSTDTQYF,TGTGCCAGCAGCTTGGGACAGAGCACAGATACGCAGTATTTT,TRBJ2-3,TRBV5-8,NA,NA
CASSLILAGYTQYF,TGTGCCAGCAGTTTGATCCTAGCGGGATATACGCAGTATTTT,TRBJ2-3,TRBV28,NA,TRBD2